Following are 21 T cell receptor beta chains from one sample sequenced in a study of cytomegalovirus exposure and HLA in healthy donors. The PCR had 60 Vbeta and 13 Jbeta primers. Using immunoSEQ multiplex PCR, the repertoire was profiled, and TCRdb retains in-frame clones only, with some absent. There are fewer than 250,000 clones in the sample; over 80% occur only once, and 10% lies in the top ten. Sequencing was done on a sample of PBMCs. The receptors come from a woman in her forties or fifties in good health and CMV-seropositive.

V gene TRBV10-1 combines with J gene TRBJ1-2, with D hard to call. CDR1 is WNHNN and CDR2 is SYGVQD in the germline V gene (reference sequence). The length of the CDR3 is 13 residues. V was shortened by 0 bases and J by 6 bases, with 8 bases between the two germline ends. The CDR3 sequence: CASSESGPHGYTF. CDR3 DNA: TGCGCCAGCAGTGAGTCTGGGCCGCATGGCTACACCTTC.

The chain links TRBV2 to TRBJ1-2, with TRBD1 matching 8 bases. Germline CDR1 SNHLY, CDR2 FYNNEI. V dropped 6 bases and J dropped 4; count of bases not matched to a gene: 4. The CDR3 runs 13 residues. CDR3 in DNA: TGTGCCAGCAGACCACAGGGGGGCTATGGCTACACCTTC. Residues: CASRPQGGYGYTF.

The CDR3 DNA sequence: TGCGCCAGCAGCCAACAGGGATTGGAAAATAATTCACCCCTCCACTTT. It codes for CASSQQGLENNSPLHF. V gene TRBV4-3 combines with J gene TRBJ1-6; weak D call: TRBD1 (5 bases). There are 16 residues in the CDR3. CDR1 is LGHNA and CDR2 is YSLEER in the germline V gene. Trimming shortened V by 2 bases and J by 5 bases, and 13 bases separated the two germline ends.

This clone came up a few times. This chain joins TRBV10-2 and TRBJ1-1; D is possibly TRBD1 (5 bases). This CDR3 is 14 amino acids long. V lost 4 bases and J 6 bases, leaving 15 bases between the germline ends. Germline values: CDR1 WSHSY, CDR2 SAAADI. The CDR3 protein is CASSGQGKYSEAFF. CDR3 nucleotide sequence: TGCGCCAGCAGTGGGCAGGGAAAGTACTCTGAAGCTTTCTTT.

The chain employs TRBV15 and TRBJ1-1; D unresolved. Germline V gives CDR1 LNHNV, CDR2 YYDKDF (reference sequence). The CDR3 is 14 amino acids. With 3 bases removed from V and 5 bases from J, the gap between germline ends came to 13 bases. Written as DNA, the CDR3 is TGTGCCACCAGCAGTTTATGGGAGTGGACTGAAGCTTTCTTT. Its translation: CATSSLWEWTEAFF. Variable domain in full (rest from reference TRBV15 and TRBJ1-1): DAMVIQNPRYQVTQFGKPVTLSCSQTLNHNVMYWYQQKSSQAPKLLFHYYDKDFNNEADTPDNFQSRRPNTSFCFLDIRSPGLGDTAMYLCATSSLWEWTEAFFGQGTRLTVV.

The V and J genes are TRBV6-1 and TRBJ1-4; 9 positions agree with TRBD1. Germline CDR1 is MNHNS and CDR2 is SASEGT. The CDR3 covers 14 residues. V lost 4 bases to trimming and J lost 7 bases; unmatched junction nucleotides: 4. CDR3 DNA sequence: TGTGCCAGCAGTGCGGGGACAGGGTCTGAAAAACTGTTTTTT. Protein: CASSAGTGSEKLFF.

V and J are TRBV5-1 and TRBJ1-1; 7 nucleotides align to TRBD1. CDR1 SGHRS and CDR2 YFSETQ come from the germline V gene. With V trimmed by 4 bases and J by 2 bases, 8 bases remained unmatched. The CDR3 is 15 residues long. CDR3 sequence reads: CASSEGTDVNTEAFF. The CDR3 region has the DNA TGCGCCAGCAGCGAGGGGACAGATGTCAACACTGAAGCTTTCTTT.

The rearrangement links TRBV5-1 to TRBJ2-2; D unclear. The germline V gene has CDR1 SGHRS and CDR2 YFSETQ. The length of the CDR3 is 17 residues. Trimming left V 5 bases short and J 7 bases short, with 24 bases between. The CDR3 is CASRFSSAVHTGGELFF. Here the CDR3 DNA reads TGCGCCAGCAGGTTCTCCAGCGCAGTGCACACCGGCGGGGAGCTGTTTTTT.

This clone was seen just once. V gene TRBV5-4 combines with J gene TRBJ2-7; D unclear. The CDR3 sequence is 14 residues long. Germline loops: CDR1 SGHNT, CDR2 YYREEE (reference sequence). V was clipped by 1 base and J by 0 bases, with 8 bases between them. The CDR3 sequence: CASSLRGFSYEQYF. The CDR3 DNA is TGTGCCAGCAGCTTGAGAGGCTTCTCCTACGAGCAGTACTTC.

This chain joins TRBV6-5 and TRBJ2-5; 8 bases fit TRBD1. The CDR3 runs to 14 residues. Trimming cost V 5 bases and J 3 bases; bases outside gene matches: 5. In germline, CDR1 is MNHEY, CDR2 SVGAGI. CDR3 residues: CASSPGTGEETQYF. The CDR3 nucleotides read TGTGCCAGCAGTCCAGGGACAGGAGAAGAGACCCAGTACTTC.

The chain uses TRBV28 and TRBJ1-5, with D uncertain. This CDR3 spans 13 amino acids. Germline lookup yields CDR1 MDHEN and CDR2 SYDVKM. Trimming took 4 bases from V and 7 from J, leaving 11 bases between them. CDR3 sequence reads: CASSSGLAQPQHF. In DNA, the CDR3 is TGTGCCAGCAGTTCCGGACTGGCCCAGCCCCAGCATTTT.

This sequence joins TRBV6-5 and TRBJ2-5; TRBD2 is a possible D gene (6 bases). The J call may be wrong; the DNA end is better matched by TRBJ2-7. Germline CDR1 and CDR2: MNHEY and SVGAGI. CDR3 length: 15 amino acids. CDR3 nucleotide sequence: TGTGCCAGCCACCGCCGGGGGAGTGGGACGTACGAGCAGTACTTC. Translation gives CASHRRGSGTYEQYF.

This clone was observed a few times. V and J are TRBV5-1 and TRBJ1-6; a weak D match, TRBD1 (5 bases). The germline V gene has CDR1 SGHRS and CDR2 YFSETQ. Trimming left V 4 bases short and J 13 bases short, with 12 bases between. The CDR3 is 12 residues long. In DNA, the CDR3 is TGCGCCAGCAGCCCCGAGGGGAGGCCCCTCCACTTT. Translation: CASSPEGRPLHF.

V usage is TRBV4-2 and J usage is TRBJ2-6; tentative D call: TRBD2 (6 bases). Germline V CDR1 and CDR2: LGHNA, YNFKEQ. The CDR3 totals 16 residues. Trimming cost V 1 base and J 3 bases, with 10 bases left between them. In nucleotides, the CDR3 is TGTGCCAGCAGCCAAGTCGGAGGGGTTGGGGCCAACGTCCTGACTTTC. Protein product: CASSQVGGVGANVLTF.

The chain combines TRBV2 with TRBJ2-5; a possible D gene is TRBD1 (5 bases). The V and J ends lost 5 bases and 5 bases respectively, with 9 bases between them. The CDR3 runs 12 residues. Germline assignment: CDR1 SNHLY and CDR2 FYNNEI. The CDR3, as DNA: TGTGCCAGCAGTAAGGCAGGGGAGACCCAGTACTTC. It translates to CASSKAGETQYF.

The chain couples TRBV18 to TRBJ1-6; possibly TRBD1 for D (6 bases). Germline assignment: CDR1 KGHSH and CDR2 LQKENI. The CDR3 consists of 13 residues. Trimming cost V 8 bases and J 7 bases, with 12 bases left between them. The CDR3 DNA follows: TGTGCCAGCGCCCCGGACAGAAATTCACCCCTCCACTTT. Translated: CASAPDRNSPLHF.

V is TRBV15 and J is TRBJ1-5; D might be TRBD1 (6 bases). The germline V gene encodes CDR1 LNHNV and CDR2 YYDKDF (reference sequence). The germline V and J ends were trimmed by 0 bases and 6 bases, with 15 bases remaining between them. The CDR3 runs to 16 residues. The CDR3 nucleotides read TGTGCCACCAGCAGAGATTGGGCAACAGGGCGTCAGCCCCAGCATTTT. This codes for CATSRDWATGRQPQHF.

V and J are TRBV6-6 and TRBJ1-2; 9 nucleotides line up with TRBD1. The CDR3 has 15 residues. Trimming took 4 bases from V and 7 from J; bases not matched to a gene: 10. Germline CDR1 MNHNY, CDR2 SVGAGI (reference sequence). The CDR3: CASSSRTGDFGGYTF. The CDR3 nucleotides read TGTGCCAGCAGTTCCAGGACAGGGGATTTTGGTGGCTACACCTTC.

J is TRBJ2-2 and V is TRBV27; 10 bases align to TRBD2. This CDR3 is built from 17 residues. Germline-derived CDR1 and CDR2 are MNHEY and SMNVEV (reference sequence). Trimming at V came to 3 bases and at J to 4 bases, leaving 8 bases not matched to a gene. CDR3: CASSFYPSGGFTGELFF. CDR3 nucleotides: TGTGCCAGCAGTTTTTACCCTAGCGGGGGTTTCACCGGGGAGCTGTTTTTT.

The chain has TRBV2 and TRBJ1-5, with 8 bases aligning to TRBD1. Germline CDR1 and CDR2: SNHLY and FYNNEI. The CDR3 extends over 15 amino acids. The J segment lost 4 bases and the V segment lost 6 bases, leaving 8 bases of the junction unmatched. In nucleotides, the CDR3 is TGTGCCAGCAGGCGCGGACAGGGTGTTAATCAGCCCCAGCATTTT. It codes for CASRRGQGVNQPQHF.

The J gene is TRBJ1-3, the V gene TRBV4-3, with D maybe TRBD1 (6 bases). V gave up 2 bases and J gave up 0 bases, with 17 bases separating them. Germline lookup yields CDR1 LGHNA and CDR2 YSLEER. The CDR3 has 18 residues. CDR3 loop: CASSQTTGIVGSGNTIYF. The CDR3 DNA reads as TGCGCCAGCAGCCAAACTACAGGGATCGTGGGCTCTGGAAACACCATATATTTT.